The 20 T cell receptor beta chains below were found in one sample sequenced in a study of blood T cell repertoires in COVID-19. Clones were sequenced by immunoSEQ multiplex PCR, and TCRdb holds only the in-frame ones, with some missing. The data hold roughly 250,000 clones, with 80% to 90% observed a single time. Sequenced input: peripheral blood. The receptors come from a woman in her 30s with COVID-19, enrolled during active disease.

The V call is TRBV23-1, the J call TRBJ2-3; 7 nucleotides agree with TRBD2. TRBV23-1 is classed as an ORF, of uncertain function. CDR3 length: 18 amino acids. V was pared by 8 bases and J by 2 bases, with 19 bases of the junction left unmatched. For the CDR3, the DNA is TGCGCCAGCCGCTCCTGGCCCAGCGGGGACCGGCCCACAGATACGCAGTATTTT. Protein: CASRSWPSGDRPTDTQYF.

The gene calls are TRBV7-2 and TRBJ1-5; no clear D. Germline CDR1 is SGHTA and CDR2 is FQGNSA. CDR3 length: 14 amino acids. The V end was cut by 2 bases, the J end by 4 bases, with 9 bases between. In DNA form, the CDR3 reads TGTGCCAGCAGCTTATTGGGAGCTAATCAGCCCCAGCATTTT. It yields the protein CASSLLGANQPQHF.

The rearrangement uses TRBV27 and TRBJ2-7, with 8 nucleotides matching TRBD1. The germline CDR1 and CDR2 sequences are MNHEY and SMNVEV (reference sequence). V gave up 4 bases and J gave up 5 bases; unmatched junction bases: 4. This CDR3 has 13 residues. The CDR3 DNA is TGTGCCAGCAGTTACGACAGGGGCCACGAGCAGTACTTC. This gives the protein CASSYDRGHEQYF.

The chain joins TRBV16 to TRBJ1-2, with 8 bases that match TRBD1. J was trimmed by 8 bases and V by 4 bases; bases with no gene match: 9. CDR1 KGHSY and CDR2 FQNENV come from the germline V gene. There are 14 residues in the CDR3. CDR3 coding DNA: TGTGCCAGCAGCCCATCGACAGGGGTGGGAGGCTACACCTTC. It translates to CASSPSTGVGGYTF.

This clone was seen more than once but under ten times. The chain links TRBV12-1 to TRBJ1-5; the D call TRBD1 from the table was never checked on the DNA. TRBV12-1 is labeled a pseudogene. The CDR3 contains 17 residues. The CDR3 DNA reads TGTGCCAGCAGCCCCACGGGACAGACAATTAGCAATCAGCCCCAGCATTTT. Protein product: CASSPTGQTISNQPQHF.

DNA of the CDR3: TGTGCCAGCAGTTTCGGGAACAGGGCGGTTGGCTACACCTTC. This translates into CASSFGNRAVGYTF. The chain combines TRBV28 with TRBJ1-2; D is possibly TRBD1 (6 bases). CDR1 and CDR2 from the germline V gene are MDHEN and SYDVKM. Trimming shortened V by 3 bases and J by 7 bases, and 15 bases separated the two germline ends. This CDR3 has 14 amino acids.

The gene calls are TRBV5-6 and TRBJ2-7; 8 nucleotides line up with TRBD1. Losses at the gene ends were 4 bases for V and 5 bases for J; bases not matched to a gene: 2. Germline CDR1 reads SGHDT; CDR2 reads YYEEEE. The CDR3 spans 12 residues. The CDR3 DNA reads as TGTGCCAGCAGCCTGACAGGGGACGAGCAGTACTTC. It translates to CASSLTGDEQYF.

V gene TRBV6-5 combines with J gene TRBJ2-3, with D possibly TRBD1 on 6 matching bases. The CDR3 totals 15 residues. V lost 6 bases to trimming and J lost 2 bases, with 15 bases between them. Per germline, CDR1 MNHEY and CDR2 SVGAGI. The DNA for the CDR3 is TGTGCCAGCAGCACACAGGGCCCCACCACAGATACGCAGTATTTT. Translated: CASSTQGPTTDTQYF.

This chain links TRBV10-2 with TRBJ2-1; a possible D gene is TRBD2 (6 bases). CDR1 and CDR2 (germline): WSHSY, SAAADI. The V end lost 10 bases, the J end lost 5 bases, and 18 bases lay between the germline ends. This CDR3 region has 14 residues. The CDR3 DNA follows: TGCGCCACCCAAATCCGGGACTCGCACAATGAGCAGTTCTTC. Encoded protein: CATQIRDSHNEQFF.

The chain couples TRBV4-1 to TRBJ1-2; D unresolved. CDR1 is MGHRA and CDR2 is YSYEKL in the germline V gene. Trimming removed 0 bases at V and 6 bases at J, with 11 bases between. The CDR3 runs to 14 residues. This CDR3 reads CASSQDGQEDGYTF. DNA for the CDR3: TGCGCCAGCAGCCAAGACGGGCAGGAGGATGGCTACACCTTC.

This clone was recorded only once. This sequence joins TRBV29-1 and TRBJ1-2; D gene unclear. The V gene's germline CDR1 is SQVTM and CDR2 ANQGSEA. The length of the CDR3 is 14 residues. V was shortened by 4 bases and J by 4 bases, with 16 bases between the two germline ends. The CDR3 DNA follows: TGCAGCGTTGCCCCCTTACTCCTCGGCTATGGCTACACCTTC. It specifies CSVAPLLLGYGYTF.

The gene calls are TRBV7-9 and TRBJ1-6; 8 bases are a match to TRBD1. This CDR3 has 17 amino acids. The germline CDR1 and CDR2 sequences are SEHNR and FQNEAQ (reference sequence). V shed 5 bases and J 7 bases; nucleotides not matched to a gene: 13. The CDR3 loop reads CASSAPMGQAANSPLHF. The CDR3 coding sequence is TGTGCCAGCAGCGCACCAATGGGACAGGCAGCAAATTCACCCCTCCACTTT.

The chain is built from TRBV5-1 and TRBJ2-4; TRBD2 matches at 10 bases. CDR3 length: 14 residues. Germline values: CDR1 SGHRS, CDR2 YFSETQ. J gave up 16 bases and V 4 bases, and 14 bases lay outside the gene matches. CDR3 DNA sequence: TGCGCCAGCAGCCCCAGCGGGGGGGCGGTTGAGGAATACTTC. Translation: CASSPSGGAVEEYF.

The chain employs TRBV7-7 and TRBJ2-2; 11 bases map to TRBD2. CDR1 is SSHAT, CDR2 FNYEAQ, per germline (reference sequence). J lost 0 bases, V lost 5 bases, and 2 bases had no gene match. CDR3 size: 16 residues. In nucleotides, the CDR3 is TGTGCCAGCAGCGCTAGCGGGGGGACGAACACCGGGGAGCTGTTTTTT. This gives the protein CASSASGGTNTGELFF.

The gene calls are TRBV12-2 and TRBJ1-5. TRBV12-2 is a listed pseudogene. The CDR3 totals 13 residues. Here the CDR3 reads CASRPQRVQPQHF. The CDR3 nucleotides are TGTGCAAGTCGCCCCCAGCGGGTTCAGCCCCAGCATTTT.

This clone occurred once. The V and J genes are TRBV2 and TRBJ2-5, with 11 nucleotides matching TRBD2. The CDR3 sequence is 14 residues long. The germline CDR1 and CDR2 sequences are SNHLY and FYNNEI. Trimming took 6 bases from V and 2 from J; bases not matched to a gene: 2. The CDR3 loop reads CASRGLAEQETQYF. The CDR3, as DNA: TGTGCCAGCAGGGGACTAGCGGAACAAGAGACCCAGTACTTC. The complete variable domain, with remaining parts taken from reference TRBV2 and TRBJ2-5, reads EPEVTQTPSHQVTQMGQEVILRCVPISNHLYFYWYRQILGQKVEFLVSFYNNEISEKSEIFDDQFSVERPDGSNFTLKIRSTKLEDSAMYFCASRGLAEQETQYFGPGTRLLVL.

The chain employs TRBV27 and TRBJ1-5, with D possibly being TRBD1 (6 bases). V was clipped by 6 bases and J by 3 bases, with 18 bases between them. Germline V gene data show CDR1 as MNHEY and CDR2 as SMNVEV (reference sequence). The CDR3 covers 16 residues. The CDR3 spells CASSLTGLADNQPQHF. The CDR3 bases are TGTGCCAGCAGCTTAACAGGGCTAGCTGACAATCAGCCCCAGCATTTT.

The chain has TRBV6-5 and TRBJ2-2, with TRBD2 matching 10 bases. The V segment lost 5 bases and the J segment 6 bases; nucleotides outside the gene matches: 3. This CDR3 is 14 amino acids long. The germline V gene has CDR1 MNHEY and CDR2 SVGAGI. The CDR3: CASSLAGAAGELFF. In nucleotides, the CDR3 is TGTGCCAGCAGTCTAGCGGGGGCCGCCGGGGAGCTGTTTTTT.

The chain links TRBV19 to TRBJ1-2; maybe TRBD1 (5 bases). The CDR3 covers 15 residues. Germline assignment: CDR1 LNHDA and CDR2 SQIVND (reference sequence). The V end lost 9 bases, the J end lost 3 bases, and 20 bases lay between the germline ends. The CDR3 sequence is CASNALGGDHYGYTF. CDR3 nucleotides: TGTGCCAGCAATGCCCTGGGAGGGGACCACTATGGCTACACCTTC.

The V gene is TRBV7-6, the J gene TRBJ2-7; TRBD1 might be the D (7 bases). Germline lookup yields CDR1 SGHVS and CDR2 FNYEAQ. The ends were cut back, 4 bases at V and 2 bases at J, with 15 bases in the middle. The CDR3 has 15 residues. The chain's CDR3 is CASSSRQGLPYEQYF. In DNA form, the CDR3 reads TGTGCCAGCAGCTCCCGACAGGGACTTCCCTACGAGCAGTACTTC.